Each of the 13 T cell receptor beta chains below was sequenced from the same sample in a study of blood T cell repertoires in COVID-19. Sequencing was performed with immunoSEQ multiplex PCR; in TCRdb, only in-frame clones are kept and a portion is missing. The sample yields 90,000 to 100,000 clones, approximately 85% seen once. The sequenced sample consisted of peripheral blood. The source is a human donor in a cohort sampled during active COVID-19.

The chain couples TRBV5-4 to TRBJ2-5, with D maybe TRBD1 (6 bases). Germline lookup yields CDR1 SGHNT and CDR2 YYREEE (reference sequence). This CDR3 comprises 14 residues. V lost 4 bases, J lost 4 bases, and 14 bases lay in between. CDR3 nucleotide sequence: TGTGCCAGCAGCCCTCCAACAGGGAGAGAGACCCAGTACTTC. It codes for CASSPPTGRETQYF.

The genes are TRBV25-1 and TRBJ2-2; 9 bases map to TRBD1. The junction had 13 bases not matched to a gene; V was cut back by 5 bases and J by 6 bases. Per the germline V gene, CDR1 is MGHDK and CDR2 is SYGVNS. The CDR3 totals 17 residues. The CDR3 region has the DNA TGTGCCAGCAGTCCACGAGACCGACAGGGGGGCCCCGGGGAGCTGTTTTTT. Protein sequence: CASSPRDRQGGPGELFF. The full variable domain, with the rest looked up from reference TRBV25-1 and TRBJ2-2, is EADIYQTPRYLVIGTGKKITLECSQTMGHDKMYWYQQDPGMELHLIHYSYGVNSTEKGDLSSESTVSRIRTEHFPLTLESARPSHTSQYLCASSPRDRQGGPGELFFGEGSRLTVL.

In this sample, this clone turned up a few times. The rearrangement links TRBV27 to TRBJ2-7; TRBD1 agrees at 9 bases. The CDR3 is 11 amino acids. V lost 3 bases, J lost 12 bases, and 3 bases stayed unmatched. The germline V gene has CDR1 MNHEY and CDR2 SMNVEV (reference sequence). The CDR3: CASSLGQGVYF. The CDR3 DNA is TGTGCCAGCAGTTTGGGACAGGGTGTGTACTTC.

The chain carries TRBV11-1 and TRBJ2-7, with a possible D match to TRBD1 (6 bases). Germline V lookup: CDR1 SGHAT, CDR2 FQDESV (reference sequence). V lost 5 bases to trimming and J lost 1 base, with 15 bases between them. CDR3 length: 15 amino acids. CDR3 bases: TGTGCCAGCAGCCTATTGGCTACAGGGTCCTACGAGCAGTACTTC. It specifies CASSLLATGSYEQYF.

The CDR3 here is CANPGLAGIYEQYF. CDR3 DNA: TGTGCCAACCCGGGACTAGCGGGTATATACGAGCAGTACTTC. The chain is built from TRBV19 and TRBJ2-7; 12 bases are shared with TRBD2. V trimming: 10 bases; J trimming: 4 bases; junction bases outside the gene matches: 8. Per germline, CDR1 LNHDA and CDR2 SQIVND (reference sequence). The CDR3 is made up of 14 amino acids. Full variable domain (missing parts from reference TRBV19 and TRBJ2-7): DGGITQSPKYLFRKEGQNVTLSCEQNLNHDAMYWYRQDPGQGLRLIYYSQIVNDFQKGDIAEGYSVSREKKESFPLTVTSAQKNPTAFYLCANPGLAGIYEQYFGPGTRLTVT.

The V call is TRBV6-5, the J call TRBJ1-2; 9 bases are a match to TRBD1. Trimming removed 7 bases from V and 4 bases from J; junction bases left unmatched: 10. CDR3 length: 15 amino acids. Germline CDR1 is MNHEY and CDR2 is SVGAGI. The CDR3: CASISGTGNLYGYTF. The CDR3 bases are TGTGCCAGCATCTCCGGGACAGGGAACCTCTATGGCTACACCTTC.

The chain uses TRBV7-2 and TRBJ2-1; 10 bases match TRBD2. Germline CDR1 is SGHTA and CDR2 is FQGNSA. Trimming took 1 base from V and 5 from J; bases not matched to a gene: 11. This CDR3 contains 18 residues. CDR3: CASSLVVFGTSANNEQFF. The DNA of the CDR3 is TGTGCCAGCAGCTTAGTGGTGTTCGGGACTAGCGCAAACAATGAGCAGTTCTTC. Full variable domain (outside the CDR3, taken from reference TRBV7-2 and TRBJ2-1): GAGVSQSPSNKVTEKGKDVELRCDPISGHTALYWYRQSLGQGLEFLIYFQGNSAPDKSGLPSDRFSAERTGGSVSTLTIQRTQQEDSAVYLCASSLVVFGTSANNEQFFGPGTRLTVL.

In this sample, this clone turned up a few times. This chain connects TRBV7-3 to TRBJ2-3; the match to TRBD2 covers 10 bases. Trimming cost V 8 bases and J 0 bases; bases outside gene matches: 8. The CDR3 is 16 amino acids. Germline V gene sequence: CDR1 SGHTA, CDR2 FQGTGA. Here the CDR3 DNA reads TGTGCCAGCGCTAGCGGGAGCTCGGCTAGCACAGATACGCAGTATTTT. Amino acid sequence: CASASGSSASTDTQYF.

V is TRBV19 and J is TRBJ2-7; no clear D. CDR1 and CDR2 (germline): LNHDA, SQIVND (reference sequence). The ends were cut back, 2 bases at V and 2 bases at J, with 10 bases in the middle. CDR3 length equals 14 residues. Here the CDR3 DNA reads TGTGCCAGTAGTATACTTGGCAGGACCTACGAGCAGTACTTC. Its translation: CASSILGRTYEQYF. The full variable domain, completed using reference TRBV19 and TRBJ2-7, is DGGITQSPKYLFRKEGQNVTLSCEQNLNHDAMYWYRQDPGQGLRLIYYSQIVNDFQKGDIAEGYSVSREKKESFPLTVTSAQKNPTAFYLCASSILGRTYEQYFGPGTRLTVT.

This clone has more than one count but fewer than ten. In DNA, the CDR3 is TGTGCCAGCAGTCAACAGGGCTTTCAGCCCCAGCATTTT. This sequence encodes CASSQQGFQPQHF. The rearrangement links TRBV2 to TRBJ1-5; TRBD1 is a possible D gene (6 bases). Germline V lookup: CDR1 SNHLY, CDR2 FYNNEI. Trimming stripped 5 bases from V and 6 bases from J, with 11 bases between. CDR3 length equals 13 residues.

This clone was observed a single time. The chain employs TRBV4-3 and TRBJ1-2; weak D call: TRBD1 (6 bases). V was clipped by 0 bases and J by 5 bases, with 16 bases between them. CDR3 length: 16 residues. Looked up from germline, CDR1 is LGHNA and CDR2 is YSLEER. The CDR3 reads CASSQDPGENIYGYTF. CDR3 DNA sequence: TGCGCCAGCAGCCAAGATCCAGGGGAGAATATATATGGCTACACCTTC.

The rearrangement links TRBV6-1 to TRBJ1-1; 7 nucleotides agree with TRBD1. The V and J ends lost 3 bases and 5 bases, in that order; junction bases with no gene match: 3. CDR3 length: 13 residues. Germline assignment: CDR1 MNHNS and CDR2 SASEGT. Here the CDR3 DNA reads TGTGCCAGCAGTGACGGACAGGAGACTGAAGCTTTCTTT. Protein sequence: CASSDGQETEAFF.

The V call is TRBV5-1, the J call TRBJ1-2; the D is unclear. Germline CDR1 SGHRS, CDR2 YFSETQ. The CDR3 covers 14 residues. V lost 1 base to trimming and J lost 2 bases, with 9 bases between them. This chain's CDR3 is CASSLNILNYGYTF. The CDR3 DNA reads TGCGCCAGCAGCTTGAACATCCTCAACTATGGCTACACCTTC.